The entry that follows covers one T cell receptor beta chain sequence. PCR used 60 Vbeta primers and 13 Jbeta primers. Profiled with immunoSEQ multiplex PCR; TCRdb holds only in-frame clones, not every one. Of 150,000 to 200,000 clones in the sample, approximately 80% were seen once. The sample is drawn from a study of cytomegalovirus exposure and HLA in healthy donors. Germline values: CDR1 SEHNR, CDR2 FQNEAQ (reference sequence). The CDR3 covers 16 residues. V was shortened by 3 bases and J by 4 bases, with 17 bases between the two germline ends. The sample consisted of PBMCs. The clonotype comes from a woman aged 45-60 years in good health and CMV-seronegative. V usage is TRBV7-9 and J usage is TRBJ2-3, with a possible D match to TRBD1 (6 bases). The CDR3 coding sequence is TGTGCCAGCAGCTTCGCCCCACAGGGAACCGCAGATACGCAGTATTTT. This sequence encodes CASSFAPQGTADTQYF. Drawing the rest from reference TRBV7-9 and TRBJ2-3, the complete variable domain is DTGVSQNPRHKITKRGQNVTFRCDPISEHNRLYWYRQTLGQGPEFLTYFQNEAQLEKSRLLSDRFSAERPKGSFSTLEIQRTEQGDSAMYLCASSFAPQGTADTQYFGPGTRLTVL.